One sample yielded the 27 T cell receptor beta chains listed below, sequenced in a study of human T cells and chemical hapten exposure. In TCRdb, the RACE reads were re-called with MiXCR into one record per CDR3 protein. Of 120,000 or so distinct CDR3 sequences detected, roughly 13% appear once; the ten largest clones hold 0.92%. Time point reported: patch test 1, 2 weeks after DPC sensitization. The treatment denotes: therapeutic diphenylcyclopropenone sensitization with weekly scalp DPC. The source material was whole blood, sampled in connection with sensitization to the hapten diphenylcyclopropenone (DPC). Receptors were obtained from a man younger than 35 with alopecia areata. Some clones in this sample may be carry-over from other donors' samples.

This clonotype has just a few counts. V gene TRBV6-1 combines with J gene TRBJ1-1, with TRBD1 identical over 8 bases. The V and J ends lost 6 bases and 4 bases, in that order; junction bases with no gene match: 16. Per germline, CDR1 MNHNS and CDR2 SASEGT. The CDR3 sequence is 17 residues long. The CDR3 DNA follows: TGTGCCAGCAGGGCCGGACAGGGAGTAGGCATCGGCACTGAAGCTTTCTTT. Its translation is CASRAGQGVGIGTEAFF.

The CDR3, as DNA: TGTGCCAGCAGCGTAGTAGATAGCACAGATACGCAGTATTTT. Translating gives CASSVVDSTDTQYF. The chain links TRBV9 to TRBJ2-3; D is ambiguous. The CDR3 runs 14 residues. With 0 bases removed from V and 0 bases from J, the gap between germline ends came to 5 bases. Germline V CDR1 and CDR2: SGDLS, YYNGEE.

The chain combines TRBV12-3 or TRBV12-4 with TRBJ2-7; D is uncertain. The CDR3 consists of 12 residues. Between the trimmed V and J ends, which lost 5 bases and 1 base, there was a span of 6 bases. Here the CDR3 DNA reads TGTGCCAGCAGTCCCAAGTCCTACGAGCAGTACTTC. It codes for CASSPKSYEQYF.

This rearrangement joins TRBV2 to TRBJ1-3; TRBD1 matches 7 bases. With 2 bases clipped from V and 0 bases from J, the junction kept 4 bases outside the gene matches. CDR1 and CDR2 from the germline V gene are SNHLY and FYNNEI. The CDR3 is 16 residues long. The CDR3 region is CASSELGTASGNTIYF. The CDR3 DNA sequence: TGTGCCAGCAGTGAACTGGGGACAGCCTCTGGAAACACCATATATTTT.

This clonotype was seen ten or more times. This chain connects TRBV7-3 to TRBJ1-5; D is unclear. The CDR3 is 15 amino acids. Germline V gene sequence: CDR1 SGHTA, CDR2 FQGTGA. V lost 5 bases, J lost 0 bases, and 11 bases lay in between. CDR3 sequence reads: CASSPSLDSNQPQHF. In nucleotides, the CDR3 is TGTGCCAGCAGCCCCTCATTGGATAGCAATCAGCCCCAGCATTTT.

The chain combines TRBV6-6 with TRBJ2-7; a weak D match, TRBD2 (7 bases). The CDR3 is made up of 15 amino acids. Germline V gene lookup returns CDR1 MNHNY and CDR2 SVGAGI (reference sequence). The V gene lost 2 bases and the J gene lost 6 bases, with 17 bases spanning the gap. CDR3 region: CASSYGGGALTEQYF. For the CDR3, the DNA is TGTGCCAGCAGTTACGGCGGGGGCGCGCTGACCGAGCAGTACTTC.

J is TRBJ2-1 and V is TRBV29-1; 8 bases line up with TRBD2. The CDR3 totals 16 residues. The ends lost 3 bases at V and 6 bases at J; junction bases unmatched: 13. Per germline, CDR1 SQVTM and CDR2 ANQGSEA. CDR3 amino acids: CSVESMRLALSNEQFF. For the CDR3, the DNA is TGCAGCGTTGAGAGCATGAGACTAGCGTTAAGCAATGAGCAGTTCTTC.

This clonotype has more than one count but fewer than ten. V usage is TRBV6-2 or TRBV6-3 and J usage is TRBJ1-1; D is ambiguous. The V and J ends lost 5 bases and 11 bases respectively, with 21 bases between them. The CDR3 covers 14 residues. CDR1 is MNHEY, CDR2 SVGEGT, per germline. This CDR3 reads CASSTPWVEEGAFF. The CDR3 bases are TGTGCCAGCAGTACCCCCTGGGTAGAGGAAGGGGCTTTCTTT.

Notes on this clonotype: The missing conserved phenylalanine or tryptophan at the end of this CDR3 makes a read error likely. The chain carries TRBV29-1 and TRBJ2-7; TRBD1 is a possible D gene (5 bases). Trimming removed 6 bases from V and 7 bases from J, with 13 bases in between. There are 11 residues in the CDR3. Germline lookup yields CDR1 SQVTM and CDR2 ANQGSEA. CDR3 in amino acids: CSVSGFSEQYS. CDR3 in DNA: TGCAGCGTCTCAGGGTTCTCGGAGCAGTACTCC.

The genes are TRBV7-9 and TRBJ2-2; D is undetermined. The CDR3 is 15 residues long. CDR1 is SEHNR and CDR2 is FQNEAQ in the germline V gene (reference sequence). V dropped 3 bases and J dropped 3 bases, with 11 bases sitting between them. In DNA form, the CDR3 reads TGTGCCAGCAGCTTTAAGGCGGCCTACACCGGGGAGCTGTTTTTT. Its translation is CASSFKAAYTGELFF.

The table lists this clonotype with a few counts. The V gene is TRBV6-5, the J gene TRBJ2-1, with 11 bases aligning to TRBD2. Germline CDR1 MNHEY, CDR2 SVGAGI. Trimming removed 6 bases from V and 6 bases from J; junction bases left unmatched: 7. The CDR3 sequence is 15 residues long. DNA for the CDR3: TGTGCCAGCAGCTTGTTTAGCGGGGGGGCCAATGAGCAGTTCTTC. It specifies CASSLFSGGANEQFF.

The sample holds a few counts of this clonotype. The chain uses TRBV6-2 or TRBV6-3 and TRBJ1-5, with D unclear. The germline V gene has CDR1 MNHEY and CDR2 SVGEGT. The CDR3 is 16 residues long. Trimming cost V 4 bases and J 3 bases, with 16 bases left between them. CDR3 nucleotides: TGTGCCAGCAGTTCACGAGTCGCGGTAAACAATCAGCCCCAGCATTTT. This encodes CASSSRVAVNNQPQHF.

The chain uses TRBV14 and TRBJ2-7, with TRBD1 matching 10 bases. The CDR3 extends over 14 amino acids. With V trimmed by 4 bases and J by 4 bases, 4 bases remained unmatched. Per germline, CDR1 SGHDN and CDR2 FVKESK. For the CDR3, the DNA is TGTGCCAGCAGCCGGGCGGGACAGGGGTACGAGCAGTACTTC. This sequence encodes CASSRAGQGYEQYF.

There are a few counts of this clonotype. The chain couples TRBV4-1 to TRBJ1-5, with D unresolved. Per the germline V gene, CDR1 is MGHRA and CDR2 is YSYEKL. V was pared by 4 bases and J by 3 bases, with 16 bases between. The CDR3 loop spans 16 amino acids. In DNA form, the CDR3 reads TGCGCCAGCAGCCTAGTCCCCGTGGACTTCAATCAGCCCCAGCATTTT. It is translated as CASSLVPVDFNQPQHF.

This clonotype was counted a few times. The CDR3 DNA is TGTGCCAGCAGCGTAGAAGGGGGGACTAGCGGGGAAGAAACAGATACGCAGTATTTT. Translated, it gives CASSVEGGTSGEETDTQYF. The chain combines TRBV9 with TRBJ2-3; 13 nucleotides match TRBD2. In germline, CDR1 is SGDLS, CDR2 YYNGEE. The CDR3 has 19 amino acids. With 0 bases clipped from V and 3 bases from J, the junction kept 10 bases outside the gene matches.

This CDR3 reads CASSLEQDQHQPQHF. The CDR3 nucleotides read TGTGCCAGCAGCTTAGAACAGGATCAACATCAGCCCCAGCATTTT. J is TRBJ1-5 and V is TRBV7-9, with D possibly TRBD1 on 5 matching bases. Germline CDR1 and CDR2: SEHNR and FQNEAQ (reference sequence). The CDR3 has 15 amino acids. V dropped 1 base and J dropped 5 bases, with 12 bases sitting between them.

The chain uses TRBV7-9 and TRBJ1-2; a possible D gene is TRBD1 (6 bases). Trimming stripped 5 bases from V and 4 bases from J, with 23 bases between. Per germline, CDR1 SEHNR and CDR2 FQNEAQ (reference sequence). This CDR3 contains 17 residues. CDR3 bases: TGTGCCAGCAGCCTCCGCCGGGACACCCTAAGGGGCTATGGCTACACCTTC. This encodes CASSLRRDTLRGYGYTF.

The chain joins TRBV27 to TRBJ1-5, with TRBD1 matching over 8 bases. There are 18 residues in the CDR3. With V trimmed by 2 bases and J by 2 bases, 11 bases remained unmatched. Germline CDR1 and CDR2: MNHEY and SMNVEV (reference sequence). The DNA of the CDR3 is TGTGCCAGCAGTTTACCGGGACAGGTTCGTTTTGGCAATCAGCCCCAGCATTTT. Translating it yields CASSLPGQVRFGNQPQHF.

The chain is built from TRBV10-3 and TRBJ2-7; no reliable D call. Per the germline V gene, CDR1 is ENHRY and CDR2 is SYGVKD. The CDR3 is made up of 13 amino acids. Between the trimmed V and J ends, which lost 5 bases and 4 bases, there was a span of 12 bases. The CDR3 reads CAISTPGRYEQYV. CDR3 nucleotide sequence: TGTGCCATCAGTACCCCGGGTCGGTACGAGCAGTACGTC.

The chain has TRBV2 and TRBJ2-1, with D hard to call. The CDR3 totals 13 residues. Per germline, CDR1 SNHLY and CDR2 FYNNEI. V dropped 4 bases and J dropped 9 bases, with 13 bases sitting between them. CDR3 sequence (DNA): TGTGCCAGCAGTGTGTCCGGTAATGGTGAGCAGTTCTTC. This gives the protein CASSVSGNGEQFF. The full variable domain, in which reference TRBV2 and TRBJ2-1 provide the parts outside the CDR3, is EPEVTQTPSHQVTQMGQEVILRCVPISNHLYFYWYRQILGQKVEFLVSFYNNEISEKSEIFDDQFSVERPDGSNFTLKIRSTKLEDSAMYFCASSVSGNGEQFFGPGTRLTVL.

This clonotype showed up just a few times. This chain links TRBV6-1 with TRBJ2-7; 7 bases map to TRBD1. The germline V gene has CDR1 MNHNS and CDR2 SASEGT. V lost 4 bases, J lost 1 base, and 4 bases stayed unmatched. The CDR3 sequence is 14 residues long. The CDR3 loop is CASSGQGQSYEQYF. CDR3 sequence (DNA): TGTGCCAGCAGTGGACAGGGTCAGTCCTACGAGCAGTACTTC.

This clonotype has only a few counts. The chain combines TRBV6-2 or TRBV6-3 with TRBJ2-7, with unresolved D. The CDR3 covers 15 residues. V was pared by 4 bases and J by 0 bases, with 13 bases between. From germline, CDR1 is MNHEY and CDR2 SVGEGT. The CDR3 bases are TGTGCCAGCAGTTTACCAAATCTCGGCTCCTACGAGCAGTACTTC. It codes for CASSLPNLGSYEQYF.

The chain combines TRBV4-1 with TRBJ1-1; no firm D call. Germline lookup yields CDR1 MGHRA and CDR2 YSYEKL. V lost 5 bases and J 0 bases, leaving 13 bases between the germline ends. The CDR3 contains 15 residues. In DNA, the CDR3 is TGCGCCAGCAGCAACCCGCTCAAGATGAACACTGAAGCTTTCTTT. Its translation: CASSNPLKMNTEAFF.

The chain employs TRBV7-2 and TRBJ2-7, with D perhaps matching TRBD1 (6 bases). Germline V gene data show CDR1 as SGHTA and CDR2 as FQGNSA. Trimming left V 4 bases short and J 3 bases short, with 16 bases between. CDR3 length: 15 residues. Here the CDR3 DNA reads TGTGCCAGCAGCTATCCCTCCGGGACACACTACGAGCAGTACTTC. Protein sequence: CASSYPSGTHYEQYF.

This clonotype was picked up many times. The V gene is TRBV11-2, the J gene TRBJ1-1; D not certain. The V end lost 5 bases, the J end lost 4 bases, and 14 bases lay between the germline ends. Germline V gene lookup returns CDR1 SGHAT and CDR2 FQNNGV. This CDR3 has 14 amino acids. This CDR3 is CASSPTNRGTEAFF. For the CDR3, the DNA is TGTGCCAGCAGCCCAACTAATCGGGGCACTGAAGCTTTCTTT.

The gene calls are TRBV5-6 and TRBJ2-1; unclear D gene. CDR1 is SGHDT, CDR2 YYEEEE, per germline. CDR3 length: 13 amino acids. The ends were cut back, 4 bases at V and 7 bases at J, with 12 bases in the middle. The CDR3 protein is CASSATVGNEQFF. DNA for the CDR3: TGTGCCAGCAGCGCCACCGTTGGAAATGAGCAGTTCTTC. The variable domain in full, with the rest retrieved from reference TRBV5-6 and TRBJ2-1, is DAGVTQSPTHLIKTRGQQVTLRCSPKSGHDTVSWYQQALGQGPQFIFQYYEEEERQRGNFPDRFSGHQFPNYSSELNVNALLLGDSALYLCASSATVGNEQFFGPGTRLTVL.

The V and J genes are TRBV10-3 and TRBJ2-1, with D perhaps TRBD1 or TRBD2 (5 bases each). Germline V gene lookup returns CDR1 ENHRY and CDR2 SYGVKD. The V end was cut by 3 bases, the J end by 6 bases, with 15 bases between. This CDR3 has 15 amino acids. The CDR3 sequence is CAISDKTSGPNEQFF. The DNA of the CDR3 is TGTGCCATCAGTGATAAGACTTCGGGACCCAATGAGCAGTTCTTC.